The clone carrying this T cell receptor beta chain was detected only once. V was clipped by 6 bases and J by 5 bases; unmatched bases: 8. The length of the CDR3 is 14 residues. The germline gives CDR1 SGHVS, CDR2 FNYEAQ. Generated by immunoSEQ multiplex PCR, the TCRdb table keeps only in-frame clones and is missing some. This table holds tens of thousands of clones, 85% to 90% found once. This sample is part of a study of technical replicates of blood from a handful of donors. The specimen was PBMCs. This receptor was obtained from a human donor in good health. Some clones in this sample may be carry-over from other donors' samples. This sequence joins TRBV7-6 and TRBJ2-5; 8 nucleotides agree with TRBD1. This chain's CDR3 is CASRPGGAGETQYF. The CDR3 bases are TGTGCCAGCAGGCCAGGGGGCGCGGGGGAGACCCAGTACTTC.